This T cell receptor beta chain was recovered during a study of identical twins. Broader study findings: Findings depended on cross-sectional statistics rather than tracking the same donors.

The germline V gene encodes CDR1 DFQATT and CDR2 SNEGSKA (reference sequence). V shed 3 bases, J shed 8 bases, and the junction held 8 bases outside the gene matches. The CDR3 length is 15 residues. Healthy Caucasians were all of the donors. A few counts support this clonotype. Its cognate antigen is unknown. The authors used template switching to add a universal primer site and gave cDNA unique molecular identifiers. MiXCR was run by TCRdb on the 5' RACE reads, yielding one entry per CDR3 protein. The sample includes some 600,000 distinct CDR3 sequences, roughly 7.1% of them seen just once. The sample was also linked to a second study, of yellow fever vaccine responses in identical twins.

The TCR sequence derives from a woman aged 18-29 years in good health. The rearrangement joins TRBV20-1 to TRBJ2-4; the match to TRBD2 covers 12 bases. Sequencing used PBMCs. DNA for the CDR3: TGCAGTGCTAGCGTGACTAGCGGGAGTGGGGACATTCAGTACTTC. It is translated as CSASVTSGSGDIQYF.